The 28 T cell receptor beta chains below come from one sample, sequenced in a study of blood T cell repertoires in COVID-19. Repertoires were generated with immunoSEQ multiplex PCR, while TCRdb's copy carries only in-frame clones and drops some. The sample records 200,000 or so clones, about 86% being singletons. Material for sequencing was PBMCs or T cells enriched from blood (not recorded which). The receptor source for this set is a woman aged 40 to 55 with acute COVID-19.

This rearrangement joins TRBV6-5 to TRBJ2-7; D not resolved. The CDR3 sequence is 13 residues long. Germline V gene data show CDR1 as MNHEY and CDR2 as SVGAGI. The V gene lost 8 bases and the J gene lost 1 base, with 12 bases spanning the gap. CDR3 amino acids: CASSKSSSYEQYF. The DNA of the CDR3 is TGTGCCAGCTCCAAGTCGAGTTCCTACGAGCAGTACTTC.

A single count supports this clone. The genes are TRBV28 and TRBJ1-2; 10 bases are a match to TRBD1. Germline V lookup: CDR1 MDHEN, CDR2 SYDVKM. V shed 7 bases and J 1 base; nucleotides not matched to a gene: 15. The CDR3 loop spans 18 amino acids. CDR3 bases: TGTGCCAGCAAAGTTTTCCGGGACAGGGGATTTTTTAACTATGGCTACACCTTC. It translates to CASKVFRDRGFFNYGYTF.

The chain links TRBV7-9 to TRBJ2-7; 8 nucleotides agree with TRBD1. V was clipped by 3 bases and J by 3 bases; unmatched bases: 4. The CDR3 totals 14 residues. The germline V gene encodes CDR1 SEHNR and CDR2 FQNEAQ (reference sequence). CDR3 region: CASSFGTGLYEQYF. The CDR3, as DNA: TGTGCCAGCAGCTTCGGGACAGGCCTCTACGAGCAGTACTTC.

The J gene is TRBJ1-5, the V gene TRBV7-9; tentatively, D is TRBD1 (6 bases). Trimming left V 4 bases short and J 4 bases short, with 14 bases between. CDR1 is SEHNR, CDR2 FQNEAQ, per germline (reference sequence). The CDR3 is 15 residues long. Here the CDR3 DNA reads TGTGCCAGCAGCTCGTCGGACAGTAGTAATCAGCCCCAGCATTTT. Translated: CASSSSDSSNQPQHF. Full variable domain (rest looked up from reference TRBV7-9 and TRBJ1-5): DTGVSQNPRHKITKRGQNVTFRCDPISEHNRLYWYRQTLGQGPEFLTYFQNEAQLEKSRLLSDRFSAERPKGSFSTLEIQRTEQGDSAMYLCASSSSDSSNQPQHFGDGTRLSIL.

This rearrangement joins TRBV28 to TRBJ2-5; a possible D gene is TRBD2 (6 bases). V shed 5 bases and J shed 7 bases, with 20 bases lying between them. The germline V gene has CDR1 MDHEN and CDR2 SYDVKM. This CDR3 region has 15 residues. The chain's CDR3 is CASSTSVGLRGTQYF. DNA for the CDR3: TGTGCCAGCAGTACCTCAGTGGGATTGCGGGGGACCCAGTACTTC. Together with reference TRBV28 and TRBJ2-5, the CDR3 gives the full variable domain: DVKVTQSSRYLVKRTGEKVFLECVQDMDHENMFWYRQDPGLGLRLIYFSYDVKMKEKGDIPEGYSVSREKKERFSLILESASTNQTSMYLCASSTSVGLRGTQYFGPGTRLLVL.

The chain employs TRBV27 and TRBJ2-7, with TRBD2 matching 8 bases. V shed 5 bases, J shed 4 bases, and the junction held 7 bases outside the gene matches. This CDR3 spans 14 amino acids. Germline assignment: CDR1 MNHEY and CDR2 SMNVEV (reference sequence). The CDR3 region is CASSAEGGGYEQYF. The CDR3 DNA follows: TGTGCCAGCAGTGCCGAAGGCGGGGGGTACGAGCAGTACTTC.

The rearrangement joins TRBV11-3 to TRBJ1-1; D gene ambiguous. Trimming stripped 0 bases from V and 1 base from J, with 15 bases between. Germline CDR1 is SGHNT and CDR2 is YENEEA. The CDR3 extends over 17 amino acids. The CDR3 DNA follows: TGTGCCAGCAGCTTAGATCGCGTGGGGAGGGCGAACACTGAAGCTTTCTTT. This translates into CASSLDRVGRANTEAFF.

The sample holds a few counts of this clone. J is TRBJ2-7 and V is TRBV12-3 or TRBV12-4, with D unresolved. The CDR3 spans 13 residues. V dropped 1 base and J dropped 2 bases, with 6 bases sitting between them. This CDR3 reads CASSLDRPYEQYF. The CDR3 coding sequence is TGTGCCAGCAGTTTAGACAGACCCTACGAGCAGTACTTC.

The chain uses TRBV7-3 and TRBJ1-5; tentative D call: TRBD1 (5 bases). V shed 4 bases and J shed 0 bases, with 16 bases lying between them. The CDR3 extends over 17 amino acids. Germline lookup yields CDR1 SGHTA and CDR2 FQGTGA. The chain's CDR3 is CASSSKGREHSNQPQHF. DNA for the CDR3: TGTGCCAGCAGCTCAAAGGGACGGGAGCATAGCAATCAGCCCCAGCATTTT.

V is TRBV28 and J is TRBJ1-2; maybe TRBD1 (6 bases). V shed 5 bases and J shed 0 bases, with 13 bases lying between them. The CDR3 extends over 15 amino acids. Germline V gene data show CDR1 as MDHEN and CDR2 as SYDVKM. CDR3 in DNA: TGTGCCAGCAGTCCAACGGACAGACCTAACTATGGCTACACCTTC. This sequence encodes CASSPTDRPNYGYTF.

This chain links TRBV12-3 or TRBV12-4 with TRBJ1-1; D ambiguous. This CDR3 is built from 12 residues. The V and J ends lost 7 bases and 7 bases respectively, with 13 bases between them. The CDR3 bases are TGTGCCAGCAAACAGACGGGGATTGAAGCTTTCTTT. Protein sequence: CASKQTGIEAFF.

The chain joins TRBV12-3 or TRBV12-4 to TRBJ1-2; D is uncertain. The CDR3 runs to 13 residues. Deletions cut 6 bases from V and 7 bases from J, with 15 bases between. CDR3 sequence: CASSLYGRAGYTF. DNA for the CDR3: TGTGCCAGCAGCCTCTACGGGAGGGCTGGCTACACCTTC.

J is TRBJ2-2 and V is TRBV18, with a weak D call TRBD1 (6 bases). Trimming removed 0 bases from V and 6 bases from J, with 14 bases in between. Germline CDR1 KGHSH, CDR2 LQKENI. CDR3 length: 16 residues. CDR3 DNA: TGTGCCAGCTCACCACCTATATTACAGGGCTCCGGGGAGCTGTTTTTT. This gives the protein CASSPPILQGSGELFF.

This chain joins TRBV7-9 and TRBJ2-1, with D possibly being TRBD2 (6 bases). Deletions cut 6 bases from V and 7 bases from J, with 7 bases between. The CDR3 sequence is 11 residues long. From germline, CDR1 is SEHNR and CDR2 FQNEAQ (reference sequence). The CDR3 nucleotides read TGTGCCAGCAGGGAGGGTAATGAGCAGTTCTTC. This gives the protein CASREGNEQFF.

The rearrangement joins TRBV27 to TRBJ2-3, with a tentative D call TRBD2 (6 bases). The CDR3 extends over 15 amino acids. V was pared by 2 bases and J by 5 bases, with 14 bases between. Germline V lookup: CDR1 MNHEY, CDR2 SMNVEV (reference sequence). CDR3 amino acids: CASSLIMYGGDTQYF. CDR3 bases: TGTGCCAGCAGTTTAATTATGTACGGGGGAGATACGCAGTATTTT.

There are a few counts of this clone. The DNA for the CDR3 is TGTGCCGCTCGGGGGGCAGGGGGCTCTTCCTACGAGCAGTACTTC. Translation: CAARGAGGSSYEQYF. The chain combines TRBV6-6 with TRBJ2-7, with a possible D match to TRBD1 (8 bases). The germline V and J ends were trimmed by 11 bases and 1 base, with 21 bases remaining between them. Germline V gene sequence: CDR1 MNHNY, CDR2 SVGAGI (reference sequence). CDR3 length: 15 residues.

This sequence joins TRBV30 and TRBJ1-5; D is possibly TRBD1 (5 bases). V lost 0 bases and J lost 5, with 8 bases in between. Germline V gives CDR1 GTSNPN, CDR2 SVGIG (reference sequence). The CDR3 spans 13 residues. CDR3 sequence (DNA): TGTGCCTGGAGTGTAAGGGGTTATCAGCCCCAGCATTTT. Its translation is CAWSVRGYQPQHF.

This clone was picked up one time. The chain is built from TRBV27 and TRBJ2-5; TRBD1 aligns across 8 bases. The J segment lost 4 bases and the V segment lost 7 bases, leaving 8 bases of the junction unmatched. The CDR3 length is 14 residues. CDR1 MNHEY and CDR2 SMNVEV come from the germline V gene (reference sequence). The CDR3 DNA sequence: TGTGCCAGCAAGACCAGGGGGCCGACAGAGACCCAGTACTTC. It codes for CASKTRGPTETQYF.

Written as DNA, the CDR3 is TGTGCCAGCAGCGTAGGGGGACAGGGCACTGAAGCTTTCTTT. Translated, it gives CASSVGGQGTEAFF. V and J are TRBV9 and TRBJ1-1; 9 positions agree with TRBD1. The CDR3 sequence is 14 residues long. The junction had 1 base not matched to a gene; V was cut back by 0 bases and J by 4 bases. CDR1 is SGDLS, CDR2 YYNGEE, per germline.

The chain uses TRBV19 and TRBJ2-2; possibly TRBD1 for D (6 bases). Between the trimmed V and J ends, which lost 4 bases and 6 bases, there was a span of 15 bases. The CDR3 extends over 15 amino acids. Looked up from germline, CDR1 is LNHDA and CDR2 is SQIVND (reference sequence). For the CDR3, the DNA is TGTGCCAGTAGTAGGGAGACAGGCGTCCCCGGGGAGCTGTTTTTT. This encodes CASSRETGVPGELFF.

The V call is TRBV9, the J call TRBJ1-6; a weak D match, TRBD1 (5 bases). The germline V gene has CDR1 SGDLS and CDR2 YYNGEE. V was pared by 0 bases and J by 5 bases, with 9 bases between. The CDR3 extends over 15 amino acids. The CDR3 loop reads CASSVGGGDNSPLHF. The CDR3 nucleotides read TGTGCCAGCAGCGTAGGGGGAGGGGATAATTCACCCCTCCACTTT.

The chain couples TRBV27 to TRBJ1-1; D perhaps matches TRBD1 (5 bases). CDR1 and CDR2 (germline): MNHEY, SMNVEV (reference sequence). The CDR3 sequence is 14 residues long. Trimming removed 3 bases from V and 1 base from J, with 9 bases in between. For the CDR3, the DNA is TGTGCCAGCAGTTTTGCGGACACGAACACTGAAGCTTTCTTT. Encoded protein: CASSFADTNTEAFF.

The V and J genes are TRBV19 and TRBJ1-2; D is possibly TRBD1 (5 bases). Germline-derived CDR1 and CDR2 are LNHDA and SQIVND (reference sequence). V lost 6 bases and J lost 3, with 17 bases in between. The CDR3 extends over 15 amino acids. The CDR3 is CASSYSIWGDYGYTF. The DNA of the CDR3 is TGTGCCAGTAGCTATTCCATCTGGGGGGACTATGGCTACACCTTC.

CDR3 loop: CASSEAQGGQPQHF. CDR3 coding DNA: TGTGCCAGCAGTGAAGCGCAGGGCGGTCAGCCCCAGCATTTT. The chain uses TRBV6-1 and TRBJ1-5, with D perhaps TRBD1 (5 bases). CDR3 length equals 14 residues. Trimming stripped 0 bases from V and 6 bases from J, with 9 bases between. The V gene's germline CDR1 is MNHNS and CDR2 SASEGT.

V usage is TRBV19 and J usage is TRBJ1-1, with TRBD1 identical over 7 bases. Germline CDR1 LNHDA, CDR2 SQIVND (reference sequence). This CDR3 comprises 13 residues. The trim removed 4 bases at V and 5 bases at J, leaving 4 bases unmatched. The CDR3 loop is CASSRQGVTEAFF. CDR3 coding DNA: TGTGCCAGTAGTAGGCAGGGGGTAACTGAAGCTTTCTTT.

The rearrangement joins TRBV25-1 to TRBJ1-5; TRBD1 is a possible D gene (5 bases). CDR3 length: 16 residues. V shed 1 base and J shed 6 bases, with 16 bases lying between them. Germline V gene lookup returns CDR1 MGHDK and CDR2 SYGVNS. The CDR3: CASSELLGEGCQPQHF. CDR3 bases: TGTGCCAGCAGTGAATTGTTGGGGGAGGGATGTCAGCCCCAGCATTTT.

The CDR3 DNA is TGTGCCAGCACTCTCCGGGACAGGGGATTATATGGCTACACCTTC. This codes for CASTLRDRGLYGYTF. The genes are TRBV2 and TRBJ1-2, with TRBD1 identical over 10 bases. Germline V gene sequence: CDR1 SNHLY, CDR2 FYNNEI. The ends lost 7 bases at V and 5 bases at J; junction bases unmatched: 10. The CDR3 spans 15 residues.

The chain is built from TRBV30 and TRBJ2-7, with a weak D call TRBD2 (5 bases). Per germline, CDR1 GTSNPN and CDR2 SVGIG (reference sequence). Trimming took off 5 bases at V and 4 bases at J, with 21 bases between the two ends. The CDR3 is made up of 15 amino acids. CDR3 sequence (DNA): TGTGCCTGGCTCCCCCGGGGATGGGTTTCTTACGAGCAGTACTTC. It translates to CAWLPRGWVSYEQYF.